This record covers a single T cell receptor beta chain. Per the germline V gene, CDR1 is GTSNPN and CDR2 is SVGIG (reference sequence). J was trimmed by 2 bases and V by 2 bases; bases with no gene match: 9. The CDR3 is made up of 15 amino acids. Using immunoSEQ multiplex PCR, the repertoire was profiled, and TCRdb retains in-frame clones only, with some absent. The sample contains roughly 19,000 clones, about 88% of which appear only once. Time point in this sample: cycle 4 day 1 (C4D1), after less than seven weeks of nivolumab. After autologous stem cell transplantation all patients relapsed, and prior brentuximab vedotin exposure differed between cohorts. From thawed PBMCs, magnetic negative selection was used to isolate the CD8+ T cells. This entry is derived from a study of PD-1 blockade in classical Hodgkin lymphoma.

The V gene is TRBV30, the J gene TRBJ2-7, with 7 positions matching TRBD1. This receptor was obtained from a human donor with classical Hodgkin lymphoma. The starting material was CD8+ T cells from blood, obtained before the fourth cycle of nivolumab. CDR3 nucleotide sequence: TGTGCCTGGAGTTATTCCGGGACAGTAACCTACGAGCAGTACTTC. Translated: CAWSYSGTVTYEQYF.